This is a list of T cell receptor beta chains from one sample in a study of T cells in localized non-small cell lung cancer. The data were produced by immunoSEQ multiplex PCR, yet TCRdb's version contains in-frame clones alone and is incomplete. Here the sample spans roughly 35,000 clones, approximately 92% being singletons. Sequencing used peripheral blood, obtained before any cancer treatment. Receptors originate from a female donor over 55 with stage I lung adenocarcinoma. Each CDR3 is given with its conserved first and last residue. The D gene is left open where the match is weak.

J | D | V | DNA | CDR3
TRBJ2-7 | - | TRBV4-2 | TGTGCCAGCAGCCAAGATCTGGGTCTTTTCGAGCAGTACTTC | CASSQDLGLFEQYF
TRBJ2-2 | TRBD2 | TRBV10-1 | TGCGCCAGCAGCAGACGGGGGGGGACCAACACCGGGGAGCTGTTTTTT | CASSRRGGTNTGELFF
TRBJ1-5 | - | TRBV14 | TGTGCCAGCAGCCGGAGCAATCAGCCCCAGCATTTT | CASSRSNQPQHF
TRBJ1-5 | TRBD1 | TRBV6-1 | TGTGCCAGCAGCGGACAGGGGAGGCAGCCCCAGCATTTT | CASSGQGRQPQHF
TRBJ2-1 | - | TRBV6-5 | TGTGCCAGCAGTTACCCCGGGCAGGTCACTGGTGAGCAGTTCTTC | CASSYPGQVTGEQFF
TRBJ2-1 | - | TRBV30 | TGTGCCTGGAGTGTACCTGTGGGGGGGCCCCATGAGCAGTTCTTC | CAWSVPVGGPHEQFF
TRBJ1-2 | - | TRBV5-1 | TGCGCCAGCAGCTCCGATCTTTCGGGCTACACCTTC | CASSSDLSGYTF
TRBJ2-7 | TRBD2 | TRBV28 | TGTGCCAGCAGTCGTAGCGGGGGGTTAGCCTACGAGCAGTACTTC | CASSRSGGLAYEQYF
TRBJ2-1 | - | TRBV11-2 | TGTGCCAGCAGCTTAGGGGTCTCTAGTCTCAATGAGCAGTTCTTC | CASSLGVSSLNEQFF
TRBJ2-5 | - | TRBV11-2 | TGTGCCAGCAGCCGACAGCAAGAGACCCAGTACTTC | CASSRQQETQYF
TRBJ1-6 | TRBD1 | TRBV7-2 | TGTGCCAGCAGCTCCAAGACAGGGTCGGGATCACCCCTCCACTTT | CASSSKTGSGSPLHF
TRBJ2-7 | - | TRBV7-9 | TGTGCCAGCAATCCGGACAGCAAGGACGAGCAGTACTTC | CASNPDSKDEQYF